The rows below give T cell receptor beta chains drawn from one sample of a study of immune evolution from preneoplasia to lung adenocarcinoma. Generated by immunoSEQ multiplex PCR, the TCRdb table keeps only in-frame clones and is missing some. Among thousands of clones listed, 82% were seen once. The source material was FFPE adjacent normal lung tissue. These TCRs come from a person aged 65 to 85 with lung adenocarcinoma. The CDR3 runs from the conserved cysteine through the conserved F or W. Each record gives: clone size, J gene, V gene, D gene, CDR3 protein, CDR3 DNA. A D gene is named only where the DNA matches it firmly. Expanded clones get a size class; other rows say once, few or many, or leave the size out.

>.|TRBJ2-5|TRBV11-2|TRBD2
CASSLGAGVQETQYF
TGTGCCAGCAGCTTAGGAGCGGGAGTACAAGAGACCCAGTACTTC
>.|TRBJ2-1|TRBV10-3|.
CAISERESYNEQFF
TGTGCCATCAGTGAGCGGGAAAGTTACAATGAGCAGTTCTTC
>.|TRBJ2-7|TRBV27|TRBD1
CASSRKTGGLGEQYF
TGTGCCAGCAGCCGTAAAACAGGGGGCTTAGGCGAGCAGTACTTC
>.|TRBJ1-2|TRBV12-5|.
CASGSPVHGYTF
TGTGCTAGTGGTTCGCCCGTCCATGGCTACACCTTC
>.|TRBJ2-5|TRBV5-6|.
CASSKTGPGETQYF
TGTGCCAGCAGCAAGACAGGCCCCGGAGAGACCCAGTACTTC
>.|TRBJ1-2|TRBV4-1|TRBD1
CASSQEGTGGVKGYTF
TGCGCCAGCAGCCAAGAAGGGACAGGGGGTGTAAAAGGCTACACCTTC
>.|TRBJ1-1|TRBV2|.
CASSEVGVNTEAFF
TGTGCCAGCAGTGAAGTGGGTGTGAACACTGAAGCTTTCTTT
>few|TRBJ1-4|TRBV5-1|.
CASSLVSGRDEKLFF
TGCGCCAGCAGCTTGGTTTCCGGGCGGGATGAAAAACTGTTTTTT